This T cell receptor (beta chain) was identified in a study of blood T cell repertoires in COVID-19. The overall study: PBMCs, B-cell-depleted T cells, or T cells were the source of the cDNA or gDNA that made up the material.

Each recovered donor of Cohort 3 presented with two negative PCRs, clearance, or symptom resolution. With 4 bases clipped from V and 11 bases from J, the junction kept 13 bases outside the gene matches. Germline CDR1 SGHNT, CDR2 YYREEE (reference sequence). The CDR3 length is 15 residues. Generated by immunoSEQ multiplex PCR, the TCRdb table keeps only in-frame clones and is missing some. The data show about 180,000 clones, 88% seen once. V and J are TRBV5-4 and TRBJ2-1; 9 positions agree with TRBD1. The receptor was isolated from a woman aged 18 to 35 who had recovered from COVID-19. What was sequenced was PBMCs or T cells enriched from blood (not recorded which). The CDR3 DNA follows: TGTGCCAGCAGCGCCGGGACAGGGAAGTACTTGCAGCAGTTCTTC. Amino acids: CASSAGTGKYLQQFF.